These 21 T cell receptor beta chains came from one sample sequenced in a study of blood T cell repertoires in COVID-19. Clones were read by immunoSEQ multiplex PCR, and TCRdb kept only the in-frame ones, dropping some. The table has 140,000 to 150,000 clones, 80% to 90% seen once. Material for sequencing was PBMCs or T cells enriched from blood (not recorded which). These receptors all stem from a man in his sixties who had recovered from COVID-19.

The chain uses TRBV19 and TRBJ1-6; D call uncertain. This CDR3 has 15 amino acids. Trimming stripped 3 bases from V and 9 bases from J, with 15 bases between. CDR1 LNHDA and CDR2 SQIVND come from the germline V gene (reference sequence). Written as DNA, the CDR3 is TGTGCCAGTAGTATCTCCGGCGTGGAGCCTTCACCCCTCCACTTT. Protein: CASSISGVEPSPLHF.

V usage is TRBV28 and J usage is TRBJ2-5; 7 nucleotides agree with TRBD1. The V and J ends lost 5 bases and 4 bases, in that order; junction bases with no gene match: 7. Germline CDR1 is MDHEN and CDR2 is SYDVKM. This CDR3 is built from 14 residues. Here the CDR3 reads CASSKQGSGETQYF. CDR3 coding DNA: TGTGCCAGCAGTAAACAGGGGAGCGGAGAGACCCAGTACTTC.

The count of this clone is one. This rearrangement joins TRBV30 to TRBJ2-5; 11 nucleotides agree with TRBD2. The junction had 4 bases not matched to a gene; V was cut back by 2 bases and J by 2 bases. Germline-derived CDR1 and CDR2 are GTSNPN and SVGIG (reference sequence). The CDR3 contains 15 residues. Here the CDR3 DNA reads TGTGCCTGGAGTACGGGACTAGCGGCGCAAGAGACCCAGTACTTC. Translating gives CAWSTGLAAQETQYF.

The CDR3 spells CASSHPEEAGEGTGELFF. As DNA, the CDR3 is TGCGCCAGCAGTCACCCCGAAGAAGCGGGGGAAGGCACCGGGGAGCTGTTTTTT. The chain uses TRBV23-1 and TRBJ2-2; 8 positions agree with TRBD2. TRBV23-1 has ORF status, its function being uncertain. The CDR3 totals 18 residues. Trimming cost V 3 bases and J 4 bases; bases outside gene matches: 13.

V is TRBV19 and J is TRBJ2-3, with 10 bases that match TRBD2. Germline trimming cut 4 bases from V and 6 bases from J; bases unmatched to any gene: 4. The V gene's germline CDR1 is LNHDA and CDR2 SQIVND (reference sequence). The CDR3 covers 14 residues. CDR3 nucleotide sequence: TGTGCCAGTAGTAAGGGACTAGCGTACGATACGCAGTATTTT. This gives the protein CASSKGLAYDTQYF. Full variable domain (missing parts from reference TRBV19 and TRBJ2-3): DGGITQSPKYLFRKEGQNVTLSCEQNLNHDAMYWYRQDPGQGLRLIYYSQIVNDFQKGDIAEGYSVSREKKESFPLTVTSAQKNPTAFYLCASSKGLAYDTQYFGPGTRLTVL.

The chain has TRBV4-1 and TRBJ1-1, with TRBD1 matching over 7 bases. This CDR3 region has 15 residues. V shed 0 bases and J 2 bases; nucleotides not matched to a gene: 3. Per germline, CDR1 MGHRA and CDR2 YSYEKL. Here the CDR3 reads CASSQDHRGNTEAFF. CDR3 DNA: TGCGCCAGCAGCCAAGATCACAGGGGAAACACTGAAGCTTTCTTT.

The V and J genes are TRBV30 and TRBJ2-5, with TRBD1 matching over 8 bases. Germline CDR1 reads GTSNPN; CDR2 reads SVGIG (reference sequence). The CDR3 is 13 amino acids. The J segment lost 2 bases and the V segment lost 4 bases, leaving 3 bases of the junction unmatched. CDR3 region: CAWNRGIQETQYF. The DNA of the CDR3 is TGTGCCTGGAACAGGGGGATACAAGAGACCCAGTACTTC. Complete variable domain (other parts from reference TRBV30 and TRBJ2-5): SQTIHQWPATLVQPVGSPLSLECTVEGTSNPNLYWYRQAAGRGLQLLFYSVGIGQISSEVPQNLSASRPQDRQFILSSKKLLLSDSGFYLCAWNRGIQETQYFGPGTRLLVL.

This chain joins TRBV10-1 and TRBJ2-2, with 8 positions matching TRBD2. CDR1 WNHNN and CDR2 SYGVQD come from the germline V gene (reference sequence). The V and J ends lost 5 bases and 4 bases, in that order; junction bases with no gene match: 3. The CDR3 spans 14 residues. In nucleotides, the CDR3 is TGCGCCAGCAGTCGCGGGGGGCCCACCGGGGAGCTGTTTTTT. Its protein is CASSRGGPTGELFF.

The V and J genes are TRBV19 and TRBJ2-1; TRBD2 agrees at 12 bases. The germline CDR1 and CDR2 sequences are LNHDA and SQIVND (reference sequence). The CDR3 loop spans 14 amino acids. The V gene end was trimmed by 7 bases and the J gene end by 8 bases; junction bases not matched to a gene: 6. CDR3 protein: CASTTSGGYHEQFF. As DNA, the CDR3 is TGTGCCAGTACCACTAGCGGGGGGTATCATGAGCAGTTCTTC.

J is TRBJ1-5 and V is TRBV3-1 (or the pseudogene TRBV3-2); maybe TRBD1 (5 bases). V shed 1 base and J shed 0 bases, with 7 bases lying between them. This CDR3 has 15 residues. Germline CDR1 reads LGHDT; CDR2 reads YNNKEL (reference sequence). CDR3 bases: TGTGCCAGCAGCCAAGCAGGGTATAGCAATCAGCCCCAGCATTTT. As protein: CASSQAGYSNQPQHF.

The V and J genes are TRBV7-6 and TRBJ2-1; D perhaps matches TRBD2 (5 bases). V was trimmed by 5 bases and J by 8 bases, leaving 13 bases between them. CDR1 is SGHVS and CDR2 is FNYEAQ in the germline V gene. The CDR3 runs to 13 residues. CDR3 nucleotide sequence: TGTGCCAGCAGCCCTAGGAGGCCGGATGAGCAGTTCTTC. Its protein product is CASSPRRPDEQFF.

The chain has TRBV9 and TRBJ2-1; 7 bases map to TRBD2. The CDR3 sequence is 12 residues long. Germline lookup yields CDR1 SGDLS and CDR2 YYNGEE. V dropped 3 bases and J dropped 15; count of bases not matched to a gene: 9. The CDR3 sequence: CASSGIAGRVFF. CDR3 DNA: TGTGCCAGCAGCGGCATAGCGGGTCGGGTGTTCTTC.

This chain's CDR3 is CASVPAGAPGELFF. The CDR3 DNA reads TGTGCCAGCGTCCCGGCGGGGGCGCCCGGGGAGCTGTTTTTT. The genes are TRBV5-5 and TRBJ2-2; D possibly corresponds to TRBD2 (7 bases). V was clipped by 7 bases and J by 6 bases, with 16 bases between them. The CDR3 loop spans 14 amino acids. Germline values: CDR1 SGHKS, CDR2 YYEKEE (reference sequence).

V is TRBV14 and J is TRBJ1-6, with D perhaps matching TRBD1 (5 bases). From germline, CDR1 is SGHDN and CDR2 FVKESK. Trimming took 4 bases from V and 5 from J, leaving 9 bases between them. CDR3 length equals 14 residues. This chain's CDR3 is CASSRRGNNSPLHF. The CDR3, as DNA: TGTGCCAGCAGCCGGCGGGGGAATAATTCACCCCTCCACTTT.

The chain recombines TRBV2 with TRBJ2-1; D not resolved. The CDR3 contains 14 residues. Per germline, CDR1 SNHLY and CDR2 FYNNEI. Between the trimmed V and J ends, which lost 3 bases and 4 bases, there was a span of 10 bases. The CDR3 region has the DNA TGTGCCAGCAGTGAGCGTGTTCGATACAATGAGCAGTTCTTC. It codes for CASSERVRYNEQFF.

This chain connects TRBV12-3 or TRBV12-4 to TRBJ1-5, with D unclear. V shed 3 bases and J shed 2 bases, with 5 bases lying between them. The CDR3 runs 13 residues. The chain's CDR3 is CASSFSRNQPQHF. CDR3 in DNA: TGTGCCAGCAGTTTTTCTCGCAATCAGCCCCAGCATTTT.

The chain employs TRBV30 and TRBJ1-5, with TRBD1 as a possible D gene (6 bases). Trimming took 0 bases from V and 2 from J, leaving 11 bases between them. The CDR3 spans 15 residues. Germline lookup yields CDR1 GTSNPN and CDR2 SVGIG (reference sequence). The CDR3 sequence: CAWSVVAGGNQPQHF. CDR3 DNA sequence: TGTGCCTGGAGTGTAGTAGCAGGGGGCAATCAGCCCCAGCATTTT.

The V gene is TRBV29-1, the J gene TRBJ1-3, with unresolved D. Germline V gene sequence: CDR1 SQVTM, CDR2 ANQGSEA. This CDR3 contains 13 residues. V gave up 1 base and J gave up 3 bases, with 7 bases separating them. CDR3 residues: CSVEVQDGNTIYF. The CDR3 coding sequence is TGCAGCGTTGAAGTCCAGGATGGAAACACCATATATTTT.

The table lists this clone with a count of one. The chain carries TRBV28 and TRBJ1-4; D perhaps matches TRBD1 (5 bases). The V end lost 6 bases, the J end lost 3 bases, and 14 bases lay between the germline ends. CDR1 and CDR2 (germline): MDHEN, SYDVKM. CDR3 size: 15 residues. CDR3 bases: TGTGCCAGCAGGGGGCCGCTAGTAGCTAATGAAAAACTGTTTTTT. This sequence encodes CASRGPLVANEKLFF.

The J gene is TRBJ2-1, the V gene TRBV5-8; 8 bases fit TRBD2. Germline CDR1 is SGHTS and CDR2 is YDEGEE. The CDR3 extends over 15 amino acids. The J segment lost 6 bases and the V segment lost 0 bases, leaving 5 bases of the junction unmatched. The CDR3 loop reads CASSLVGGVRNEQFF. As DNA, the CDR3 is TGTGCCAGCAGCTTGGTCGGGGGGGTTCGCAATGAGCAGTTCTTC.

The J gene is TRBJ2-1, the V gene TRBV6-5, with 8 bases fitting TRBD2. V lost 6 bases to trimming and J lost 1 base; unmatched junction nucleotides: 2. Germline values: CDR1 MNHEY, CDR2 SVGAGI. The length of the CDR3 is 14 residues. This chain's CDR3 is CASRASGSYNEQFF. CDR3 nucleotides: TGTGCCAGCAGAGCTAGCGGGTCCTACAATGAGCAGTTCTTC.